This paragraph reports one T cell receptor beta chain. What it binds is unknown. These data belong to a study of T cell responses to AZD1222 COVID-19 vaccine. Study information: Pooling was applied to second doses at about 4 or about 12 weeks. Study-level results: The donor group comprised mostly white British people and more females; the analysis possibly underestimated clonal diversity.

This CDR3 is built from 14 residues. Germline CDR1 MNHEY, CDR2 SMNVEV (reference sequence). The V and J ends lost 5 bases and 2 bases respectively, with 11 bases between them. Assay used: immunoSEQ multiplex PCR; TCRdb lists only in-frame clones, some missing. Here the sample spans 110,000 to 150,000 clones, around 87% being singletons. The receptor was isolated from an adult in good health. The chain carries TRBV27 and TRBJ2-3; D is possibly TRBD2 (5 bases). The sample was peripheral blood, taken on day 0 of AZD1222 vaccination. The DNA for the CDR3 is TGTGCCAGCAGTCAGGACTTTATCACAGATACGCAGTATTTT. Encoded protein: CASSQDFITDTQYF.